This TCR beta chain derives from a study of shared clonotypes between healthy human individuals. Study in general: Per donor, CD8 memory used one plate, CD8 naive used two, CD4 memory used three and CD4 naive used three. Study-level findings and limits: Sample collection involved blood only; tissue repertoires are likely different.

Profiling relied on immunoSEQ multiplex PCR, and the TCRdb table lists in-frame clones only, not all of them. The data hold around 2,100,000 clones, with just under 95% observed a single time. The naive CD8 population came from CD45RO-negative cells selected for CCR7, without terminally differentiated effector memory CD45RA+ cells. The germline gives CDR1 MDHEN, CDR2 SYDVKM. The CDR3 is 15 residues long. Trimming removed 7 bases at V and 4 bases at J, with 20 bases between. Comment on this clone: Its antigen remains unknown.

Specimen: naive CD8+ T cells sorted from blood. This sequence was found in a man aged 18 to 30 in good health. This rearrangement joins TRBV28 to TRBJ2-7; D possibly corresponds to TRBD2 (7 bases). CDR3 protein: CASTPMGGGGYEQYF. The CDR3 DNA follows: TGTGCCAGCACCCCAATGGGGGGCGGGGGTTACGAGCAGTACTTC.